One and the same sample provided the 30 T cell receptor beta chains below, sequenced in a study of blood T cell repertoires in COVID-19. TCRdb keeps only in-frame clones here, not all; method: immunoSEQ multiplex PCR. The table has 90,000 to 120,000 clones, 88% seen once. The sequencing sample was made of peripheral blood. Source of these receptors: a human donor in a cohort sampled during active COVID-19.

The chain employs TRBV10-1 and TRBJ2-3, with no clear D. In germline, CDR1 is WNHNN, CDR2 SYGVQD (reference sequence). V lost 3 bases and J lost 2, with 9 bases in between. The CDR3 runs to 14 residues. Written as DNA, the CDR3 is TGCGCCAGCAGTGATTCCTCTTCCACAGATACGCAGTATTTT. As protein: CASSDSSSTDTQYF.

The chain carries TRBV5-1 and TRBJ1-3, with D uncertain. The germline V gene encodes CDR1 SGHRS and CDR2 YFSETQ. V was pared by 4 bases and J by 3 bases, with 5 bases between. This CDR3 region has 12 residues. The CDR3 spells CASSRGGNTIYF. The CDR3 DNA is TGCGCCAGCAGCCGGGGTGGAAACACCATATATTTT.

The J gene is TRBJ2-1, the V gene TRBV27, with 8 bases aligning to TRBD2. The CDR3 has 14 residues. After removal of 8 bases from V and 3 bases from J, the junction contained 6 bases not matched to a gene. The germline gives CDR1 MNHEY, CDR2 SMNVEV (reference sequence). This CDR3 is CASCRLAYYNEQFF. In DNA, the CDR3 is TGTGCCAGCTGTCGACTAGCGTACTACAATGAGCAGTTCTTC.

This chain links TRBV19 with TRBJ1-2; D ambiguous. Germline CDR1 and CDR2: LNHDA and SQIVND (reference sequence). The CDR3 is 13 residues long. V lost 8 bases, J lost 4 bases, and 14 bases lay in between. CDR3 in DNA: TGTGCCAGTGGCCCAACGGGGTCCTATGGCTACACCTTC. Its translation: CASGPTGSYGYTF.

This clone was counted once. In DNA, the CDR3 is TGTGCCAGCAGTGTCGAGACAGGGATGGAAGGGGGAAGGGTGAACACTGAAGCTTTCTTT. Translated: CASSVETGMEGGRVNTEAFF. The chain links TRBV2 to TRBJ1-1; 7 bases are a match to TRBD1. The CDR3 loop spans 20 amino acids. Trimming took 4 bases from V and 0 from J; bases not matched to a gene: 20. In germline, CDR1 is SNHLY, CDR2 FYNNEI.

The CDR3 DNA reads as TGTGCCAGCAGTTACGGGGGGAGCGGCTACACCTTC. Residues: CASSYGGSGYTF. The rearrangement links TRBV6-5 to TRBJ1-2; D is perhaps TRBD1 (5 bases). Deletions cut 2 bases from V and 8 bases from J, with 9 bases between. Germline V gives CDR1 MNHEY, CDR2 SVGAGI. The CDR3 length is 12 residues.

The V and J genes are TRBV6-5 and TRBJ1-3; 9 positions agree with TRBD1. CDR1 and CDR2 from the germline V gene are MNHEY and SVGAGI. The CDR3 contains 15 residues. Losses at the gene ends were 5 bases for V and 6 bases for J; bases not matched to a gene: 8. The CDR3 loop is CASSPRWTGENTIYF. CDR3 bases: TGTGCCAGCAGTCCCCGCTGGACAGGGGAAAACACCATATATTTT.

The J gene is TRBJ1-1, the V gene TRBV4-1; 10 nucleotides agree with TRBD1. V lost 1 base, J lost 1 base, and 9 bases stayed unmatched. Germline CDR1 and CDR2: MGHRA and YSYEKL. CDR3 length: 18 amino acids. CDR3 protein: CASSQGGDRGRGNTEAFF. The CDR3 region has the DNA TGCGCCAGCAGCCAAGGGGGCGACAGGGGGCGCGGGAACACTGAAGCTTTCTTT.

The chain employs TRBV15 and TRBJ1-2; 7 bases line up with TRBD1. V lost 5 bases to trimming and J lost 8 bases; unmatched junction nucleotides: 8. Germline values: CDR1 LNHNV, CDR2 YYDKDF (reference sequence). The CDR3 sequence is 13 residues long. The CDR3 region has the DNA TGTGCCACCAGCGGGCGGACAGGTCAAGGCTACACCTTC. This codes for CATSGRTGQGYTF.

V usage is TRBV5-1 and J usage is TRBJ2-6; the match to TRBD2 covers 11 bases. The CDR3 runs 16 residues. The J segment lost 0 bases and the V segment lost 9 bases, leaving 5 bases of the junction unmatched. CDR1 SGHRS and CDR2 YFSETQ come from the germline V gene. CDR3 in amino acids: CATYSGGASGANVLTF. CDR3 DNA: TGCGCCACCTATAGCGGGGGGGCCTCTGGGGCCAACGTCCTGACTTTC.

V is TRBV9 and J is TRBJ1-4; D is possibly TRBD1 (5 bases). CDR1 SGDLS and CDR2 YYNGEE come from the germline V gene. The CDR3 has 17 amino acids. V lost 0 bases to trimming and J lost 2 bases, with 14 bases between them. This CDR3 is CASSVGWGRSTNEKLFF. The CDR3 region has the DNA TGTGCCAGCAGCGTAGGCTGGGGCCGTAGCACTAATGAAAAACTGTTTTTT. Together with reference TRBV9 and TRBJ1-4, the CDR3 gives the full variable domain: DSGVTQTPKHLITATGQRVTLRCSPRSGDLSVYWYQQSLDQGLQFLIQYYNGEERAKGNILERFSAQQFPDLHSELNLSSLELGDSALYFCASSVGWGRSTNEKLFFGSGTQLSVL.

The chain carries TRBV28 and TRBJ1-5, with a possible D match to TRBD1 (6 bases). CDR3 length: 17 amino acids. The V end lost 2 bases, the J end lost 0 bases, and 14 bases lay between the germline ends. Germline V gene lookup returns CDR1 MDHEN and CDR2 SYDVKM. The CDR3 region has the DNA TGTGCCAGCAGTTTAGACAGGTGGGGCTATAGCAATCAGCCCCAGCATTTT. This sequence encodes CASSLDRWGYSNQPQHF.

This clone was detected once. V gene TRBV7-9 combines with J gene TRBJ2-1; possibly TRBD2 for D (6 bases). V was trimmed by 10 bases and J by 1 base, leaving 20 bases between them. Germline V gene data show CDR1 as SEHNR and CDR2 as FQNEAQ (reference sequence). CDR3 length equals 16 residues. CDR3: CATITSRERSYNEQFF. The CDR3 coding sequence is TGTGCCACCATCACTAGCAGGGAGAGATCCTACAATGAGCAGTTCTTC.

Only a few counts were recorded for this clone. This sequence joins TRBV9 and TRBJ2-1; TRBD2 aligns across 8 bases. There are 15 residues in the CDR3. Germline loops: CDR1 SGDLS, CDR2 YYNGEE. V lost 4 bases and J lost 3; bases outside the gene matches: 6. CDR3 in DNA: TGTGCCAGCAGCTTTACTAGCGGAGACTACAATGAGCAGTTCTTC. Amino acids: CASSFTSGDYNEQFF.

The chain recombines TRBV6-5 with TRBJ2-7; 7 positions agree with TRBD1. Germline V gene lookup returns CDR1 MNHEY and CDR2 SVGAGI. Losses at the gene ends were 6 bases for V and 2 bases for J; bases not matched to a gene: 7. There are 14 residues in the CDR3. DNA of the CDR3: TGTGCCAGCAGAGAGGACAGGTTCCCCTACGAGCAGTACTTC. Protein sequence: CASREDRFPYEQYF.

The chain employs TRBV6-6 and TRBJ1-5; 9 bases line up with TRBD1. V was clipped by 0 bases and J by 3 bases; unmatched bases: 3. Germline loops: CDR1 MNHNY, CDR2 SVGAGI (reference sequence). The CDR3 length is 16 residues. The chain's CDR3 is CASSYSDRGNNQPQHF. Here the CDR3 DNA reads TGTGCCAGCAGTTACTCGGACAGGGGAAACAATCAGCCCCAGCATTTT.

The chain has TRBV5-5 and TRBJ1-1; maybe TRBD1 (6 bases). Germline V lookup: CDR1 SGHKS, CDR2 YYEKEE (reference sequence). The CDR3 runs 15 residues. Trimming removed 0 bases from V and 1 base from J, with 10 bases in between. As DNA, the CDR3 is TGTGCCAGCAGCTTGGCGGGACAAAGGAACACTGAAGCTTTCTTT. Its protein is CASSLAGQRNTEAFF.

V is TRBV14 and J is TRBJ1-6; perhaps TRBD1 as D (6 bases). Germline loops: CDR1 SGHDN, CDR2 FVKESK. The CDR3 is 15 amino acids. Trimming removed 1 base from V and 9 bases from J, with 13 bases in between. The CDR3 region has the DNA TGTGCCAGCAGCCAAGCGGGGGGCTGGGGTTCACCCCTCCACTTT. It translates to CASSQAGGWGSPLHF.

This clone was observed a single time. This chain joins TRBV18 and TRBJ2-5; 8 bases are a match to TRBD2. The V gene's germline CDR1 is KGHSH and CDR2 LQKENI. The CDR3 length is 13 residues. The junction had 4 bases not matched to a gene; V was cut back by 8 bases and J by 2 bases. CDR3 region: CASDEREQETQYF. The CDR3 DNA reads as TGTGCCAGCGACGAGCGGGAGCAAGAGACCCAGTACTTC.

The chain has TRBV28 and TRBJ2-7, with D perhaps TRBD1 (6 bases). V gave up 5 bases and J gave up 0 bases, with 11 bases separating them. Germline V gives CDR1 MDHEN, CDR2 SYDVKM. The CDR3 spans 14 residues. The chain's CDR3 is CASSATGISYEQYF. The CDR3 DNA follows: TGTGCCAGCAGTGCGACAGGTATCTCCTACGAGCAGTACTTC.

The chain carries TRBV7-8 and TRBJ1-1; the D is unclear. Germline CDR1 and CDR2: SGHVS and FQNEAQ. The CDR3 totals 14 residues. The V end was cut by 3 bases, the J end by 1 base, with 9 bases between. Written as DNA, the CDR3 is TGTGCCAGCAGCTTCTTTCGACAGAACACTGAAGCTTTCTTT. This gives the protein CASSFFRQNTEAFF.

The chain carries TRBV12-3 or TRBV12-4 and TRBJ1-5, with a possible D match to TRBD1 (5 bases). V lost 8 bases and J lost 9, with 14 bases in between. The CDR3 spans 12 residues. CDR3 nucleotide sequence: TGTGCCAGCGGCAGGGCCCATAGGCCCCAGCATTTT. Translating it yields CASGRAHRPQHF.

This chain links TRBV5-1 with TRBJ1-3; TRBD1 agrees at 7 bases. Germline CDR1 reads SGHRS; CDR2 reads YFSETQ. This CDR3 has 14 amino acids. Trimming at V came to 3 bases and at J to 0 bases, leaving 0 bases not matched to a gene. CDR3 loop: CASSWDSSGNTIYF. DNA of the CDR3: TGCGCCAGCAGCTGGGACAGCTCTGGAAACACCATATATTTT.

V is TRBV19 and J is TRBJ2-1, with 9 bases lining up with TRBD2. Germline V gene lookup returns CDR1 LNHDA and CDR2 SQIVND (reference sequence). The CDR3 length is 16 residues. The V segment lost 9 bases and the J segment 8 bases; nucleotides outside the gene matches: 17. The CDR3 reads CASQKGHSGRFDEQFF. The DNA for the CDR3 is TGTGCCAGCCAAAAGGGGCATAGCGGGAGATTTGATGAGCAGTTCTTC.

The rearrangement links TRBV3-1 (or the pseudogene TRBV3-2) to TRBJ2-1; 13 positions agree with TRBD2. The junction had 4 bases not matched to a gene; V was cut back by 4 bases and J by 7 bases. CDR1 and CDR2 from the germline V gene are LGHDT and YNNKEL (reference sequence). The CDR3 length is 15 residues. The CDR3 DNA is TGTGCCAGCAGCCCGGGACTAGCGGGGTGGAATGAGCAGTTCTTC. The encoded protein is CASSPGLAGWNEQFF.

This chain connects TRBV12-3 or TRBV12-4 to TRBJ1-6; D not resolved. This CDR3 has 12 residues. Trimming took off 6 bases at V and 12 bases at J, with 12 bases between the two ends. CDR3 DNA sequence: TGTGCCAGCAGGGCGGAACTGGGACCCCTCCACTTT. It specifies CASRAELGPLHF.

This chain joins TRBV15 and TRBJ1-4; possibly TRBD1 for D (6 bases). Trimming cost V 5 bases and J 7 bases, with 17 bases left between them. The CDR3 extends over 15 amino acids. From germline, CDR1 is LNHNV and CDR2 YYDKDF (reference sequence). The CDR3 spells CATSERGGISEKLFF. The DNA of the CDR3 is TGTGCCACCAGCGAGAGGGGGGGCATTAGTGAAAAACTGTTTTTT.

The V call is TRBV11-2, the J call TRBJ2-2; 8 bases map to TRBD2. With 8 bases clipped from V and 2 bases from J, the junction kept 1 base outside the gene matches. This CDR3 is built from 13 residues. CDR1 SGHAT and CDR2 FQNNGV come from the germline V gene. The CDR3 DNA sequence: TGTGCCAGCCGGGAGGGCAACACCGGGGAGCTGTTTTTT. This sequence encodes CASREGNTGELFF.

The chain employs TRBV18 and TRBJ2-3; no clear D gene. The CDR3 is 16 residues long. V was cut by 2 bases and J by 1 base, with 13 bases left in between. Germline assignment: CDR1 KGHSH and CDR2 LQKENI. DNA for the CDR3: TGTGCCAGCTCACCAATGGTTGCCAGTCGCACAGATACGCAGTATTTT. Translation gives CASSPMVASRTDTQYF.

The chain couples TRBV4-1 to TRBJ2-6; 11 bases align to TRBD2. CDR1 MGHRA and CDR2 YSYEKL come from the germline V gene. V trimming: 4 bases; J trimming: 0 bases; junction bases outside the gene matches: 8. The CDR3 has 19 amino acids. Here the CDR3 reads CASSPHTSGSVSGANVLTF. Here the CDR3 DNA reads TGCGCCAGCAGCCCTCATACTAGCGGGAGTGTCTCTGGGGCCAACGTCCTGACTTTC.